The clone carrying this TCR beta chain was recorded only once. What it binds is unknown. Scientists recovered RNA and DNA together from roughly 20-30 mg of unsorted bulk tissue. Histology found more than 80% viable tumor cells per sample. The data were taken from a study of tumor-infiltrating lymphocytes in primary liver carcinoma. Study-level points and caveats: Reduced overlap was seen in tumor-adjacent and tumor-blood pairs versus tumor region pairs. Blood had a significantly lower top-250-clone fraction than tumors did (p = 0.039).

From roughly 0.45 ug total RNA, TCR beta cDNA was generated with a primer in the constant region. What produced the TCR beta libraries was three nested multiplex PCR rounds using slightly modified ARM-PCR. Forward primers for TRBV1-TRBV30 and a C-beta reverse primer served the first two PCR rounds, at about 10 cycles each. TCRdb passed the multiplex PCR reads through MiXCR, listing each CDR3 protein once. The sample yields about 190,000 distinct CDR3 sequences, roughly 80% seen once. V shed 5 bases and J 6 bases; nucleotides not matched to a gene: 8. This CDR3 is 14 amino acids long. Germline loops: CDR1 MNHNY, CDR2 SVGAGI (reference sequence).

The V and J genes are TRBV6-6 and TRBJ2-7; 9 bases are shared with TRBD2. The TCR comes from a middle-aged man with primary liver carcinoma and hepatitis B virus infection. Sequenced: tumor tissue from primary liver carcinoma. The CDR3 bases are TGTGCCAGCAGTCAGACCAGCGGGAGGAGCGAGCAGTACTTC. Translation: CASSQTSGRSEQYF.